The clone carrying this T cell receptor beta chain turned up a few times. Its antigen remains unknown. A universal primer site was added by template switching, and unique molecular identifiers were carried by the cDNA. MiXCR was run by TCRdb on the 5' RACE reads, yielding one entry per CDR3 protein. Among 700,000 or so distinct CDR3 sequences listed, about 20% were seen once. V dropped 5 bases and J dropped 2; count of bases not matched to a gene: 8. The CDR3 is 14 residues long. Germline V gives CDR1 DFQATT, CDR2 SNEGSKA (reference sequence). This record comes from a study of identical twins. General observations from the study: Invariant populations such as MAIT and iNKT cells could partly muddle zero-insertion analyses.

The sample also formed part of further work on T cells expressing NK-cell markers. Per that paper: Obtained from sorted CD3+CD56+NKG2C+, CD3+CD56+NKG2C- and CD3+CD56-NKG2C+ T cells were the TCR beta repertoires.

The receptor comes from a young woman in good health. The chain uses TRBV20-1 and TRBJ1-2; 7 bases fit TRBD1. What was sequenced was PBMCs. In DNA form, the CDR3 reads TGCAGTGCTGTGACAGGGTTGGGAAACTATGGCTACACCTTC. It encodes CSAVTGLGNYGYTF.